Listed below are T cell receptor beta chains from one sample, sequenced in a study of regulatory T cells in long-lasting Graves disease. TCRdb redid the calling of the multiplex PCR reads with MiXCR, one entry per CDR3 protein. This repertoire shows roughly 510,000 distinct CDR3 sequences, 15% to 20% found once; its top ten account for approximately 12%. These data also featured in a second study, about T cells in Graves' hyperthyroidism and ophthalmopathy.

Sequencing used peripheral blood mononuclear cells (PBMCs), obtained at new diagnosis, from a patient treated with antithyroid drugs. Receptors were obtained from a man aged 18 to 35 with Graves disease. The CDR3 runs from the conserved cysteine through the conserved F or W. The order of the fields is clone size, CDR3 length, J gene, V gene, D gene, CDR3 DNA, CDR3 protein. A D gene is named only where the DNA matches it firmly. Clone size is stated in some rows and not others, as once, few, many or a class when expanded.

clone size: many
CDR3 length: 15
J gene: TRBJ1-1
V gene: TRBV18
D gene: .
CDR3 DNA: TGTGCCAGCTCACCCCAAAGGGGCCGTGACACTGAAGCTTTCTTT
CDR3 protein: CASSPQRGRDTEAFF

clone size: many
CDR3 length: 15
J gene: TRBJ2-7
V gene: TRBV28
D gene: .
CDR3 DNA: TGTGCCAGCAGTTTATGGGCCACCGACACCTACGAGCAGTACTTC
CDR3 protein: CASSLWATDTYEQYF

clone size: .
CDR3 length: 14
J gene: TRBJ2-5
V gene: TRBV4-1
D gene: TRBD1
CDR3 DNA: TGCGCCAGCAGCCAACGGCAGGGGGCAGAGACCCAGTACTTC
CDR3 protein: CASSQRQGAETQYF

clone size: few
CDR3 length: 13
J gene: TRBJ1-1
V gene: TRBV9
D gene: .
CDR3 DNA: TGTGCCAGCAGCCGCCGGGCCGAGCTTGAAGCTTTCTTT
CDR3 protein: CASSRRAELEAFF

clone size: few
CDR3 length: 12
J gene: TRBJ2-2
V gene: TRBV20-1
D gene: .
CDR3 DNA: TGCAGTGCTAAACAGGGTACAGGGGAGCTGTTTTTT
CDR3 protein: CSAKQGTGELFF

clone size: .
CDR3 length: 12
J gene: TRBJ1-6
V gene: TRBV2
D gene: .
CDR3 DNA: TGTGCCAGCAGTGCGCAGATCTCACCCCTCCACTTT
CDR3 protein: CASSAQISPLHF

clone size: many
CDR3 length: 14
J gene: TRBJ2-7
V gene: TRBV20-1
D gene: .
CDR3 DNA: TGCAGTGCTTCCGACGGCGCGGTAGTTCACGAGCAGTACTTC
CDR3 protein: CSASDGAVVHEQYF

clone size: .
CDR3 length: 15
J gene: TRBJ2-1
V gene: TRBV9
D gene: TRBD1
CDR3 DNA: TGTGCCAGCAGCGTAGGTACAGGGGGCTTTCCACCGCAGTTCTTC
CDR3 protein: CASSVGTGGFPPQFF

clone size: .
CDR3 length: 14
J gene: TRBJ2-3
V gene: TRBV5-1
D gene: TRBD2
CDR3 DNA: TGCGCCAGCGCTAGCGGGAGTTCGGGAGATACGCAGTATTTT
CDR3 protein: CASASGSSGDTQYF

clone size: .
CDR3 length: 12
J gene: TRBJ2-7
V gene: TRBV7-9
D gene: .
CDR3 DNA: TGTGCCAGCAGCACGATAGGTTCCGAGCAGTACTTC
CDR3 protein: CASSTIGSEQYF

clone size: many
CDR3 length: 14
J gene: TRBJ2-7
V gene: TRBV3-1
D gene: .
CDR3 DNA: TGTGCCAGCAGCCAAGACCCAGGGGGGTACGAGCAGTACTTC
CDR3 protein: CASSQDPGGYEQYF

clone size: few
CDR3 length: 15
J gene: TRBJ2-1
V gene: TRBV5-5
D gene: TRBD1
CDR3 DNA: TGTGCCAGCAGGGATACCGGGACAGTAAACAATGAGCAGTTCTTC
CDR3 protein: CASRDTGTVNNEQFF

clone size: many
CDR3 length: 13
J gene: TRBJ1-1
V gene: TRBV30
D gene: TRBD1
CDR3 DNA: TGTGCCTGGAGGGGACAGGGATACACTGAAGCTTTCTTT
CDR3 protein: CAWRGQGYTEAFF

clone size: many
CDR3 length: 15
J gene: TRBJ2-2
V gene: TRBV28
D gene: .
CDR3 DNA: TGTGCCAGCAGTCCACTTGTCTTAAACACCGGGGAGCTGTTTTTT
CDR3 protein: CASSPLVLNTGELFF

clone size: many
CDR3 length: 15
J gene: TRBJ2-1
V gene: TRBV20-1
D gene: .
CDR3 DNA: TGCAGTGCTAGGACTCTGGGTGAGGGTGACGATGAGCAGTTCTTC
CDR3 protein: CSARTLGEGDDEQFF

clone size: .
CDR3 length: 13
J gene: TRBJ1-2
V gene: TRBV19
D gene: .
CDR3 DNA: TGTGCCAGTAGTAGGCTACGGTACTATGGCTACACCTTC
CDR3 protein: CASSRLRYYGYTF

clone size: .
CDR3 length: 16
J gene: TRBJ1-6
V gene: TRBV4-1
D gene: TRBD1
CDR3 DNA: TGCGCCAGCAGCCAAAACAGGGGTGAGCAGGGTTCACCCCTCCACTTT
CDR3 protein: CASSQNRGEQGSPLHF

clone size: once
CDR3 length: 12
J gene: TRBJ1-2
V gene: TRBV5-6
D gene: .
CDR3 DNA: TGTGCCAGCAGCCCGACGTTAGCACCCTACACCTTC
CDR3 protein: CASSPTLAPYTF

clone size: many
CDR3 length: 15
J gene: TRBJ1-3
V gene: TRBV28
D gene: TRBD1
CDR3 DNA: TGTGCCAGCACCACCTGGGACAGGGCCCGAAACACCATATATTTT
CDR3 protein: CASTTWDRARNTIYF

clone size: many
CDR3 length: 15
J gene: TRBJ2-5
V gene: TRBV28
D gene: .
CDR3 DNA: TGTGCCAGCAGTCAAGGGGCAGAGGGGGAAGAGACCCAGTACTTC
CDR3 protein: CASSQGAEGEETQYF

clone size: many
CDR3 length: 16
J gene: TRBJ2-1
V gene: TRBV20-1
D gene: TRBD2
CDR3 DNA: TGCAGCCCAAAAAGGACTAGCGGGAGCTCCTACAATGAGCAGTTCTTC
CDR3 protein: CSPKRTSGSSYNEQFF

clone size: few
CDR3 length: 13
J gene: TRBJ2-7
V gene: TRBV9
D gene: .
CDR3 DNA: TGTGCCAGCAGCGTGGGAGTTGGCAACGAGCAGTACTTC
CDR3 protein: CASSVGVGNEQYF

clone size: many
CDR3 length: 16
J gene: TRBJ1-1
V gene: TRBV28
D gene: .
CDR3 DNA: TGTGCCAGCAGTCCAGCTACCGAAAACATGAACACCGAAGCTTTCTTT
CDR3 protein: CASSPATENMNTEAFF

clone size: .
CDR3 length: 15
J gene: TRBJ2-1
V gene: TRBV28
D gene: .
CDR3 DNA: TGTGCCAGCCTCTCAGGCGAAAGCTCCTACAATGAGCAGTTCTTC
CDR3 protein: CASLSGESSYNEQFF

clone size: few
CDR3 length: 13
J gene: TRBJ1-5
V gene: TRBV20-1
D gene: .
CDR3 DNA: TGCAGTGCTAGTAGCAGAGCCGAGCAGCCCCAGCATTTT
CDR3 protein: CSASSRAEQPQHF

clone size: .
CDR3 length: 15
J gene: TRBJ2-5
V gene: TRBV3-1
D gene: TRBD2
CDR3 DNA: TGTGCCAGCAGTCTTAAGGGAGCGGGAGAGGAGACCCGGTACTTC
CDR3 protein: CASSLKGAGEETRYF

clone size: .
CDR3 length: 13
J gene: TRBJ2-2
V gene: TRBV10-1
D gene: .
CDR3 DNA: TGCGCCAGCAGTGGGGTTATAGCCGGGGAGCTGTTTTTT
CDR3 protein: CASSGVIAGELFF

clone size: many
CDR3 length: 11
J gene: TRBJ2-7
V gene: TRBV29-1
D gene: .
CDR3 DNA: TGCAGCGTTGGAGAGACCTACGAGCAGTACTTC
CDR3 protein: CSVGETYEQYF